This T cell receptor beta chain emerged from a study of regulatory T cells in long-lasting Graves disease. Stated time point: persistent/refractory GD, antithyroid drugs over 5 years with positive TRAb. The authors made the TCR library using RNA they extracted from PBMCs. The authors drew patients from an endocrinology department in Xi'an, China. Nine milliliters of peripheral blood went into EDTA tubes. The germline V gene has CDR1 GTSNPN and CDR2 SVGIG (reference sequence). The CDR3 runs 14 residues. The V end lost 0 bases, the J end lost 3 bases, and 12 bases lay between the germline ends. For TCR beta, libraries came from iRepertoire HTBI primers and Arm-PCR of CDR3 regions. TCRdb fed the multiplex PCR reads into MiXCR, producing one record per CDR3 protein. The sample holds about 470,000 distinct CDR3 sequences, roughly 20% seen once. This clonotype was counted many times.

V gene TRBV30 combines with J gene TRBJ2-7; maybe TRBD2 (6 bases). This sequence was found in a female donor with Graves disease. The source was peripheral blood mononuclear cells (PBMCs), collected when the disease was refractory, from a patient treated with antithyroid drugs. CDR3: CAWSVPGVNYEQYF. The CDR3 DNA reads TGTGCCTGGAGTGTACCGGGGGTCAACTACGAGCAGTACTTC.